The text below deals with one TCR beta chain. Original handling: Scientists estimated how many nucleated cells there were by amplifying reference gene primers. Assay used: immunoSEQ multiplex PCR; TCRdb lists only in-frame clones, some missing. The DNA gave D and trimming, while V, J and clone size come from that table. This sample has about 160,000 clones, with 60% to 85% found just once. The data were taken from a study of blood T cell repertoires in COVID-19. Overall study: Samples of COVID-19 (acute and convalescent) were obtained from the United States, Italy and Spain. The analysed material was cDNA or gDNA that came from T cells, B-cell-depleted T cells, or PBMCs.

The V gene lost 0 bases and the J gene lost 6 bases, with 14 bases spanning the gap. Germline V gives CDR1 GTSNPN, CDR2 SVGIG (reference sequence). The CDR3 has 15 residues. The chain is built from TRBV30 and TRBJ1-4; D may be TRBD1 (5 bases). The source material was peripheral blood. The clonotype was recovered from a man between 60 and 75 years old with acute or convalescent COVID-19. The DNA of the CDR3 is TGTGCCTGGAGTGTTCCAGGGAGGAGGCATGAAAAACTGTTTTTT. Translated: CAWSVPGRRHEKLFF.